The subject of this entry is one T cell receptor beta chain. The antigen it recognizes is unknown. Per-base qualities were not stored, and no clone one base away is much larger. The V and J ends are trimmed by 4 bases and 3 bases, leaving 10 bases between them. From the germline V gene, CDR1 is SNHLY and CDR2 is FYNNEI. There are 14 amino acids in the CDR3, from cysteine to phenylalanine inclusive. Just the 42-base CDR3 DNA is kept, in frame starting at base 1. The data belong to a study of massively parallel sequencing of T cell beta chains (dated by TCRdb to the late 2000s). In the study overall: The study profiled human TCR beta CDR3 diversity in peripheral blood using 5'-RACE, Illumina short-read sequencing and a dedicated short-read assembly strategy.

The donor pool was composed of 380 males and around 170 females, all aged about 18 to 45 years. Peripheral leukocyte polyA+ RNA was isolated from approximately 150 liters of pooled peripheral blood. A commercial mRNA preparation from normal human peripheral blood leukocytes pooled from around 600 individuals was used as the starting material. TCRdb names Illumina Genome Analyzer II as the instrument used. Two rounds of nested PCR with TRBC1/TRBC2-specific primers yielded a RACE product of about 520 bp, which was gel-purified. To give RACE a 5' anchor, first-strand cDNA synthesis used a TRBC-specific primer together with a template-switching oligonucleotide. Since the RACE amplicon was too long to sequence directly with short reads, the amplicon was concatemerized by ligation and then sheared by sonication. PAGE was used to isolate a size fraction of 100 to 300 bp, and that fraction then underwent shotgun sequencing on the Illumina platform. Sequencing on an Illumina GAII produced 18.8 million 36-nt reads and 21.7 million 50-nt single-end reads in separate runs. As for the original processing: iSSAKE, run with parameters -m 15, -o 2 and -r 0.7, was used to assemble the pooled roughly 37,000,000 reads. De novo CDR3 beta assemblies were seeded by reads aligning to the ends of Ensembl TRBV gene predictions that carried unmatched junctional bases. Rather than raw read depth, the number of matching assembled contigs was used to estimate clonotype abundance. Among the assembled clonotypes, roughly 2,000 (approximately 6%) contained in-frame stop codons and were discarded, which left roughly 34,000 productive clonotypes. Sanger sequencing of cloned RACE products gave hundreds of unique TCR sequences, and roughly 73% of them were also found in the Illumina assembly. The public reads were reprocessed in TCRdb via fastp at Q25 and MiXCR, keeping in-frame beta chains. Here each entry gathers all rows of one CDR3 protein and keeps the most common genes and DNA. The V and J calls, along with clone size, are taken from TCRdb and not from the paper's own processing. For this sample there are roughly 4,000 distinct CDR3 sequences; around two fifths appear just once. Of the sample, around 3.1% is held by the ten largest clones.

Overall study outcomes, separate from this receptor: CDR3 beta length spanned 21 to 81 nucleotides, with a peak at 45 nucleotides. Preferential PCR amplification of some TRBV and TRBJ sequences may have skewed the reported gene usage frequencies. Subsampling showed clonotype counts rising linearly with read number, indicating sequencing depth was far from saturation. Most clonotypes (about 65% of the roughly 30,000) were supported by a single sequence read, which could in principle inflate apparent diversity. A unique TRBV gene could be assigned to only roughly 23,000 (67.4%) of the clonotypes. Usage of TRBV genes spanned from roughly 0.0098% for TRBV17 up to about 25% for TRBV20-1, while TRBJ usage spanned from roughly 1.6% for TRBJ2-6 up to roughly 15% for TRBJ2-1. Among 33,664 distinct clonotypes, single-copy clonotypes made up roughly 63% of clonotypes but only 18.8% of assemblies. Because the RNA was pooled from many donors, the results reflect population-average clonotype abundance rather than any individual repertoire.

The chain links TRBV2 with TRBJ1-5; perhaps TRBD1 is the D gene, with 6 bases matching. This clonotype was sampled from a pool of human donors in good health; the sample was commercial RNA pooled from many donors. The specimen sequenced was commercial RNA from peripheral blood pooled from many donors. The nucleotides read TGTGCCAGCAGTGGCCGGACAGACAATCAGCCCCAGCATTTT. This sequence encodes CASSGRTDNQPQHF.